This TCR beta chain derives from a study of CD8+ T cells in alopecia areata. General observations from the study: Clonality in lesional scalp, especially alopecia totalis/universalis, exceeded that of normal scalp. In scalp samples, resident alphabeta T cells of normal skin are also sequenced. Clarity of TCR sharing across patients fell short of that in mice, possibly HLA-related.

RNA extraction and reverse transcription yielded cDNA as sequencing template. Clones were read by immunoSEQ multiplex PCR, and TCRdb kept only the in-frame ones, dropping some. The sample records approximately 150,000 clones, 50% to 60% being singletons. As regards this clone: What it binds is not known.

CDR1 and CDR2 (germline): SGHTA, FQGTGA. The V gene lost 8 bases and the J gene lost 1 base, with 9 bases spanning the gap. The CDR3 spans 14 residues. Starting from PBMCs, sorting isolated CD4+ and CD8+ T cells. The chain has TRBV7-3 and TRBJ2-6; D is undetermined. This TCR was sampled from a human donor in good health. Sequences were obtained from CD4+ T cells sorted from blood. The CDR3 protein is CASWKGSGANVLTF. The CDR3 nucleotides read TGTGCCAGCTGGAAGGGATCTGGGGCCAACGTCCTGACTTTC.